These 31 T cell receptor beta chains were sequenced from one sample in a study of response to subunit inactivated influenza vaccine. TCRdb re-derived calls from the RT-PCR reads in MiXCR, one entry per CDR3 protein. The data contain 710,000 or so distinct CDR3 sequences, about 15% of them singletons. Here the sequenced sample was PBMCs from blood, taken roughly 13 days after vaccination. The origin of the receptors is a man between 45 and 60 years old who received an inactivated influenza vaccine.

This clonotype was seen at least ten times. V usage is TRBV11-2 and J usage is TRBJ2-3, with 13 bases matching TRBD2. The CDR3 runs 16 residues. V lost 5 bases to trimming and J lost 4 bases; unmatched junction nucleotides: 6. Germline lookup yields CDR1 SGHAT and CDR2 FQNNGV. The CDR3 protein is CASSTSGGAYADTQYF. The CDR3 DNA is TGTGCCAGCAGCACTAGCGGGGGGGCCTACGCAGATACGCAGTATTTT.

Ten or more counts support this clonotype. The rearrangement uses TRBV18 and TRBJ2-2, with D possibly TRBD2 on 5 matching bases. The CDR3 spans 14 residues. Germline V gene lookup returns CDR1 KGHSH and CDR2 LQKENI. The V gene lost 0 bases and the J gene lost 4 bases, with 6 bases spanning the gap. The CDR3 is CASSPPAGTGELFF. The CDR3 DNA sequence: TGTGCCAGCTCACCACCTGCGGGCACCGGGGAGCTGTTTTTT.

The chain links TRBV12-3 or TRBV12-4 to TRBJ1-1; TRBD1 is a possible D gene (5 bases). The germline V and J ends were trimmed by 5 bases and 3 bases, with 10 bases remaining between them. This CDR3 has 13 residues. CDR3 protein: CASSKWGYTEAFF. The CDR3 DNA reads as TGTGCCAGCAGTAAGTGGGGGTACACTGAAGCTTTCTTT.

This clonotype was found a few times. The rearrangement links TRBV12-3 or TRBV12-4 to TRBJ2-1; D may be TRBD1 (7 bases). This CDR3 is 14 amino acids long. The ends were cut back, 3 bases at V and 9 bases at J, with 15 bases in the middle. CDR3 DNA sequence: TGTGCCAGCAGTTTTGCCACAGGGGAGGTTGAGCAGTTCTTC. It is translated as CASSFATGEVEQFF.

This clonotype was seen many times. The chain combines TRBV5-1 with TRBJ2-3, with TRBD1 identical over 7 bases. CDR3 length: 16 amino acids. The V and J ends lost 4 bases and 1 base, in that order; junction bases with no gene match: 9. The germline CDR1 and CDR2 sequences are SGHRS and YFSETQ. CDR3 amino acids: CASSPGQVGGTDTQYF. CDR3 sequence (DNA): TGCGCCAGCAGCCCTGGACAGGTTGGGGGCACAGATACGCAGTATTTT.

The chain joins TRBV7-9 to TRBJ2-3, with TRBD2 identical over 10 bases. This CDR3 spans 15 amino acids. V lost 5 bases to trimming and J lost 8 bases; unmatched junction nucleotides: 10. The germline gives CDR1 SEHNR, CDR2 FQNEAQ (reference sequence). The chain's CDR3 is CASSPSGGATGTQYF. CDR3 bases: TGTGCCAGCAGCCCTAGCGGGGGCGCCACCGGTACGCAGTATTTT.

This chain uses TRBV28 with TRBJ2-5; TRBD1 matches 10 bases. Trimming removed 6 bases from V and 0 bases from J; junction bases left unmatched: 7. The CDR3 sequence is 16 residues long. In germline, CDR1 is MDHEN, CDR2 SYDVKM. The CDR3 DNA reads as TGTGCCAGCAGCCCACTTGGGACAGGGGACCAAGAGACCCAGTACTTC. Its protein is CASSPLGTGDQETQYF.

This clonotype has only a few counts. The chain is built from TRBV11-2 and TRBJ2-4; possibly TRBD1 or TRBD2 for D (5 bases each). This CDR3 contains 19 residues. From germline, CDR1 is SGHAT and CDR2 FQNNGV. V was pared by 3 bases and J by 2 bases, with 23 bases between. The CDR3 DNA follows: TGTGCCAGCAGCTTTTGGTCCCAGGGAGCCAGCCCTACCAAAAACATTCAGTACTTC. It translates to CASSFWSQGASPTKNIQYF.

This clonotype was seen a few times. This chain links TRBV6-2 or TRBV6-3 with TRBJ2-2; 12 bases fit TRBD1. CDR3 length: 18 amino acids. Trimming at V came to 10 bases and at J to 0 bases, leaving 12 bases not matched to a gene. Germline CDR1 reads MNHEY; CDR2 reads SVGEGT. CDR3 bases: TGTGCCATCCCCCGGGACAGGGGGCGCATGGCGAACACCGGGGAGCTGTTTTTT. It specifies CAIPRDRGRMANTGELFF.

This clonotype has more than one count but fewer than ten. V usage is TRBV20-1 and J usage is TRBJ2-3, with 9 bases fitting TRBD1. This CDR3 has 19 residues. Per germline, CDR1 DFQATT and CDR2 SNEGSKA (reference sequence). J lost 4 bases, V lost 3 bases, and 20 bases had no gene match. The CDR3 coding sequence is TGCAGTGCTAGGGGGGGGACAGGGCCATCGGCTGTACGTGCAGATACGCAGTATTTT. Its translation: CSARGGTGPSAVRADTQYF.

This clonotype was found a few times. V usage is TRBV7-2 and J usage is TRBJ2-3; TRBD2 agrees at 12 bases. This CDR3 has 16 amino acids. V was clipped by 2 bases and J by 1 base; unmatched bases: 1. Germline CDR1 is SGHTA and CDR2 is FQGNSA. The CDR3 loop reads CASSLPSGRGTDTQYF. DNA of the CDR3: TGTGCCAGCAGCTTACCTAGCGGGAGGGGCACAGATACGCAGTATTTT.

This clonotype occurred many times. The chain employs TRBV27 and TRBJ2-3, with 9 bases lining up with TRBD2. V gave up 1 base and J gave up 6 bases; unmatched junction bases: 8. CDR1 is MNHEY, CDR2 SMNVEV, per germline (reference sequence). The CDR3 runs to 16 residues. CDR3 protein: CASSLLVSGGRDTQYF. CDR3 sequence (DNA): TGTGCCAGCAGTTTATTAGTTAGCGGGGGACGGGATACGCAGTATTTT.

This clonotype was found a few times. The chain combines TRBV7-9 with TRBJ1-4, with a weak D call TRBD1 (5 bases). The CDR3 contains 16 residues. Germline CDR1 SEHNR, CDR2 FQNEAQ (reference sequence). Trimming took 2 bases from V and 3 from J, leaving 13 bases between them. The DNA for the CDR3 is TGTGCCAGCAGCTTATCCGGGACTAGGGCTAATGAAAAACTGTTTTTT. Amino acid sequence: CASSLSGTRANEKLFF.

This clonotype was detected only a few times. The chain has TRBV20-1 and TRBJ2-5; D perhaps matches TRBD2 (5 bases). Looked up from germline, CDR1 is DFQATT and CDR2 is SNEGSKA (reference sequence). Deletions cut 0 bases from V and 0 bases from J, with 11 bases between. The CDR3 spans 15 residues. The CDR3 DNA is TGCAGTGCTAGAGATTTACGAGGGTACCAAGAGACCCAGTACTTC. Translated, it gives CSARDLRGYQETQYF.

CDR3 in amino acids: CASSWTFQGKKLNEQFF. The CDR3 DNA sequence: TGCGCCAGCAGCTGGACCTTTCAGGGCAAGAAACTTAATGAGCAGTTCTTC. J is TRBJ2-1 and V is TRBV5-1, with D possibly matching TRBD1 (5 bases). This CDR3 contains 17 residues. The V end lost 3 bases, the J end lost 7 bases, and 23 bases lay between the germline ends. Germline V gene sequence: CDR1 SGHRS, CDR2 YFSETQ.

This clonotype has a handful of counts. The chain links TRBV3-1 to TRBJ2-1; D might be TRBD2 (6 bases). Germline-derived CDR1 and CDR2 are LGHDT and YNNKEL (reference sequence). The CDR3 is 15 amino acids. Trimming took off 6 bases at V and 0 bases at J, with 12 bases between the two ends. The CDR3 region has the DNA TGTGCCAGCAGACTAGCCGGACTCTCCTACAATGAGCAGTTCTTC. Protein sequence: CASRLAGLSYNEQFF.

J is TRBJ2-7 and V is TRBV4-3; D tentatively fits TRBD1 or TRBD2 (5 bases each). The CDR3 consists of 14 residues. Germline V gene sequence: CDR1 LGHNA, CDR2 YSLEER. V lost 2 bases to trimming and J lost 0 bases, with 8 bases between them. The CDR3: CASSQTGTSYEQYF. CDR3 coding DNA: TGCGCCAGCAGCCAAACCGGGACCTCCTACGAGCAGTACTTC.

The genes are TRBV5-6 and TRBJ2-2, with 9 bases identical to TRBD2. Germline V gives CDR1 SGHDT, CDR2 YYEEEE. V shed 3 bases and J 1 base; nucleotides not matched to a gene: 7. The CDR3 is made up of 17 amino acids. In DNA form, the CDR3 reads TGTGCCAGCAGCTACCCTTTAGCGGGAGAGAACACCGGGGAGCTGTTTTTT. Its protein is CASSYPLAGENTGELFF.

Only a few counts were recorded for this clonotype. The chain joins TRBV29-1 to TRBJ2-5, with D uncertain. Trimming pared 4 bases from V and 1 base from J, leaving 13 bases between. The CDR3 covers 14 residues. Germline CDR1 and CDR2: SQVTM and ANQGSEA. The CDR3 nucleotides are TGCAGCGTTGCAGGTCGGAACGGCCAAGAGACCCAGTACTTC. As protein: CSVAGRNGQETQYF.

The table lists this clonotype with many counts. The chain has TRBV4-3 and TRBJ2-2; D unresolved. V was trimmed by 0 bases and J by 4 bases, leaving 12 bases between them. Per germline, CDR1 LGHNA and CDR2 YSLEER. CDR3 length: 16 residues. The CDR3 DNA reads TGCGCCAGCAGCCAAGATCTCCGGCAGCCCACCGGGGAGCTGTTTTTT. Protein: CASSQDLRQPTGELFF.

The chain is built from TRBV2 and TRBJ1-4; no definite D call. Germline V gene sequence: CDR1 SNHLY, CDR2 FYNNEI. This CDR3 spans 12 amino acids. V lost 7 bases and J 12 bases, leaving 15 bases between the germline ends. The CDR3 loop reads CASNSLFSELFF. DNA for the CDR3: TGTGCCAGCAATTCCCTATTCTCGGAACTGTTTTTT.

This clonotype was observed at least ten times. The V gene is TRBV3-1, the J gene TRBJ1-2; possibly TRBD1 for D (5 bases). V was shortened by 4 bases and J by 7 bases, with 16 bases between the two germline ends. The CDR3 consists of 14 residues. Germline V gives CDR1 LGHDT, CDR2 YNNKEL (reference sequence). The CDR3 DNA reads as TGTGCCAGCAGCCCGACCCAGGGCAGAAGTGGCTACACCTTC. This gives the protein CASSPTQGRSGYTF.

This clonotype came up a few times. The chain links TRBV5-1 to TRBJ2-3, with TRBD2 as a possible D gene (6 bases). CDR3 size: 13 residues. Germline CDR1 reads SGHRS; CDR2 reads YFSETQ. With 4 bases removed from V and 5 bases from J, the gap between germline ends came to 11 bases. In nucleotides, the CDR3 is TGCGCCAGCAGCCCAGGACTAAAAGATACGCAGTATTTT. Its protein is CASSPGLKDTQYF. The variable domain in full, completed from reference TRBV5-1 and TRBJ2-3, reads KAGVTQTPRYLIKTRGQQVTLSCSPISGHRSVSWYQQTPGQGLQFLFEYFSETQRNKGNFPGRFSGRQFSNSRSEMNVSTLELGDSALYLCASSPGLKDTQYFGPGTRLTVL.

J is TRBJ2-7 and V is TRBV5-1; D is tentatively TRBD1 or TRBD2 (5 bases each). Trimming pared 3 bases from V and 4 bases from J, leaving 23 bases between. There are 17 residues in the CDR3. Germline V CDR1 and CDR2: SGHRS, YFSETQ. DNA of the CDR3: TGCGCCAGCAGCTCCCGGGGAAGTGGGGCGATTGAGTACGAGCAGTACTTC. Encoded protein: CASSSRGSGAIEYEQYF.

V and J are TRBV6-1 and TRBJ1-4, with TRBD1 matching over 7 bases. Germline trimming cut 6 bases from V and 3 bases from J; bases unmatched to any gene: 7. From germline, CDR1 is MNHNS and CDR2 SASEGT. The CDR3 contains 15 residues. CDR3 nucleotides: TGTGCCAGCAGCCGGACAGGAGCGTCTAATGAAAAACTGTTTTTT. Its protein is CASSRTGASNEKLFF.

This clonotype was counted between two and nine times. The V and J genes are TRBV24-1 and TRBJ2-6; D remains unclear. V dropped 5 bases and J dropped 0 bases, with 19 bases sitting between them. This CDR3 has 19 amino acids. Germline V gene lookup returns CDR1 KGHDR and CDR2 SFDVKD. DNA for the CDR3: TGTGCCACCAGTGGACTTTCAAACGGGCAAACCTCTGGGGCCAACGTCCTGACTTTC. This translates into CATSGLSNGQTSGANVLTF.

The chain uses TRBV15 and TRBJ1-4; the D is unclear. The germline V gene encodes CDR1 LNHNV and CDR2 YYDKDF (reference sequence). The CDR3 length is 14 residues. V dropped 6 bases and J dropped 5 bases, with 13 bases sitting between them. CDR3: CATSPTDLNEKLFF. The CDR3 coding sequence is TGTGCCACCAGTCCGACTGATCTAAATGAAAAACTGTTTTTT.

This clonotype was detected only a few times. The chain links TRBV6-2 or TRBV6-3 to TRBJ2-2; TRBD1 or TRBD2 may be the D gene (6 bases each). The CDR3 is 18 amino acids. V was pared by 6 bases and J by 0 bases, with 20 bases between. The germline gives CDR1 MNHEY, CDR2 SVGEGT. CDR3 amino acids: CASRNAGGGGTNTGELFF. CDR3 nucleotides: TGTGCCAGCAGAAACGCTGGTGGGGGCGGGACGAACACCGGGGAGCTGTTTTTT.

This clonotype was counted at least ten times. The chain is built from TRBV12-3 or TRBV12-4 and TRBJ1-2, with unresolved D. Trimming pared 5 bases from V and 8 bases from J, leaving 15 bases between. The CDR3 contains 13 residues. CDR3 sequence (DNA): TGTGCCAGCAGTGTAGATCTCTGGCGGGGCTACACCTTC. Amino acid sequence: CASSVDLWRGYTF.

This clonotype was recorded a few times. The chain links TRBV12-3 or TRBV12-4 to TRBJ1-1, with TRBD1 matching over 8 bases. The CDR3 is made up of 16 amino acids. The V gene end was trimmed by 1 base and the J gene end by 5 bases; junction bases not matched to a gene: 9. CDR3 nucleotide sequence: TGTGCCAGCAGTTTAGGGGGCAGGGGGCGTCGGACTGAAGCTTTCTTT. Its protein is CASSLGGRGRRTEAFF.

The gene calls are TRBV11-2 and TRBJ1-6; D remains ambiguous. CDR1 is SGHAT and CDR2 is FQNNGV in the germline V gene. The CDR3 extends over 13 amino acids. Trimming took off 5 bases at V and 8 bases at J, with 10 bases between the two ends. CDR3 sequence (DNA): TGTGCCAGCAGCGCCCGTCTTGATTCACCCCTCCACTTT. Translation: CASSARLDSPLHF.